These 8 T cell receptor beta chains originate from one sample sequenced in a study of control samples from healthy donors and cancer patients. Only in-frame clones appear in the TCRdb table, and some are missing; sequencing was by immunoSEQ multiplex PCR. The sample lists more than 95,000 clones, more than 75% occurring once. Sequencing used blood. The source of these receptors is a man aged 40-49 years in good health.

The V and J genes are TRBV27 and TRBJ1-5; a weak D match, TRBD1 (6 bases). Trimming stripped 1 base from V and 3 bases from J, with 10 bases between. CDR3 length: 15 residues. CDR1 is MNHEY, CDR2 SMNVEV, per germline (reference sequence). The CDR3 region is CASSLLQGTNQPQHF. The DNA of the CDR3 is TGTGCCAGCAGTTTATTACAGGGCACCAATCAGCCCCAGCATTTT.

This clone was detected only once. This chain joins TRBV29-1 and TRBJ1-2; 9 bases match TRBD1. The ends lost 0 bases at V and 3 bases at J; junction bases unmatched: 8. The germline V gene encodes CDR1 SQVTM and CDR2 ANQGSEA. This CDR3 has 16 residues. The chain's CDR3 is CSVEDTGGLGYYGYTF. As DNA, the CDR3 is TGCAGCGTTGAAGATACAGGGGGCCTCGGGTACTATGGCTACACCTTC.

The genes are TRBV5-6 and TRBJ1-1; D is ambiguous. The germline gives CDR1 SGHDT, CDR2 YYEEEE. The CDR3 loop spans 14 amino acids. V was cut by 2 bases and J by 6 bases, with 14 bases left in between. The CDR3 region has the DNA TGTGCCAGCAGCTTCCTAGGACCGTTATCTGAAGCTTTCTTT. Encoded protein: CASSFLGPLSEAFF.

The V call is TRBV5-6, the J call TRBJ1-2, with a possible D match to TRBD1 (5 bases). There are 14 residues in the CDR3. Germline values: CDR1 SGHDT, CDR2 YYEEEE. V lost 2 bases and J lost 8, with 16 bases in between. CDR3 in amino acids: CASSFYSGLGGYTF. CDR3 in DNA: TGTGCCAGCAGCTTTTATTCGGGGCTGGGGGGCTACACCTTC.

CDR3 nucleotide sequence: TGTGCCAGTAGTATCGCGGGGGGCGTGAACACTGAAGCTTTCTTT. Translated, it gives CASSIAGGVNTEAFF. The chain is built from TRBV19 and TRBJ1-1; the D gene is possibly TRBD1 (6 bases). The ends were cut back, 3 bases at V and 0 bases at J, with 11 bases in the middle. Germline-derived CDR1 and CDR2 are LNHDA and SQIVND (reference sequence). The CDR3 is 15 amino acids.

The rearrangement uses TRBV5-6 and TRBJ1-4; TRBD1 aligns across 7 bases. After removal of 0 bases from V and 7 bases from J, the junction contained 9 bases not matched to a gene. CDR1 and CDR2 (germline): SGHDT, YYEEEE. The CDR3 has 16 amino acids. CDR3 sequence (DNA): TGTGCCAGCAGCTTGGGGTGGGGGACAGTTACTGAAAAACTGTTTTTT. Amino acid sequence: CASSLGWGTVTEKLFF.

This rearrangement joins TRBV6-6 to TRBJ2-7, with 8 bases lining up with TRBD1. The CDR3 consists of 16 residues. The ends lost 0 bases at V and 0 bases at J; junction bases unmatched: 4. Germline V gene data show CDR1 as MNHNY and CDR2 as SVGAGI (reference sequence). The CDR3 protein is CASSYSEGQVSYEQYF. Here the CDR3 DNA reads TGTGCCAGCAGTTACTCCGAGGGACAGGTCTCCTACGAGCAGTACTTC.

This chain links TRBV5-1 with TRBJ2-1, with a weak D call TRBD1 (6 bases). V lost 3 bases and J lost 8, with 12 bases in between. CDR1 and CDR2 (germline): SGHRS, YFSETQ. This CDR3 is built from 13 residues. CDR3 amino acids: CASSSQGFDEQFF. CDR3 bases: TGCGCCAGCAGCTCCCAGGGGTTTGATGAGCAGTTCTTC.